Below, one T cell receptor beta chain is given with its context. Its binding antigen is unknown. There are no base qualities to consult, and no much larger clone falls within one base. Including the terminal cysteine and phenylalanine, the CDR3 comprises 14 residues. Just CDR3 DNA is preserved here, 42 bases in frame from base 1. V and J lose 7 bases and 2 bases, and a span of 13 bases separates them. Sequences ENHRY (CDR1) and SYGVKD (CDR2) are obtained from the germline V gene. Whole blood was collected in K2EDTA tubes by collaborating institutions according to the institutions' own protocols. For TCRbeta analysis, collaborator samples were shipped as frozen whole blood, as isolated PBMCs, or as DNA extracted from either sample type. The data derive from a study of blood T cell repertoires in COVID-19 (dated by TCRdb to about 2020). About the study as a whole: Samples covering the acute and convalescent phases of COVID-19 were provided by collaborators in the United States, Italy and Spain. The dataset comprised deeply sampled blood TCRbeta repertoires from subjects exposed to, actively infected with, or recovered from COVID-19. The repertoires were made available in a free public database intended to serve as a resource for research on the immune response to SARS-CoV-2. Where HLA class I and class II types were available, the types were taken from metadata supplied by the sample provider, not from assay-based typing. The samples were drawn from the first 160 participants of the ongoing ImmuneRACE study and from some 1,300 subjects provided by 6 global collaborators. A de-identified subject ID, COVID-19 status, age in years and sex were almost always included in the sample metadata. The prospective study material was composed of cDNA or gDNA derived from T cells, B-cell-depleted T cells, or PBMCs.

TCRbeta CDR3 regions were amplified from genomic DNA using the immunoSEQ Assay, a bias-controlled multiplex PCR. The study's processing was this. Nucleated cell counts per sample were estimated from amplification of reference gene primers within the assay. To quantify the absolute abundance of each unique TCRbeta CDR3 rearrangement, sequence reads were collapsed and filtered. For each sample, productive Simpson clonality was calculated by taking the square root of Simpson's diversity index across productive rearrangements. TCRdb provides this immuneACCESS table in a form limited to in-frame rearrangements. Some clones are lacking; in checked studies, under half of them reflect an unresolved V gene, and why the rest are absent is not known. D and trimming were read from the DNA, whereas the V and J calls and clone size are those reported in that table. The table for this sample lists tens of thousands of clones; around 88% of them were counted only once. The top ten constitute 3% to 4.5% of the sample.

General findings and caveats noted by the study authors: The amount of clinical and demographic metadata varied by source and participant and was provided uncurated.

The clonotype comes from a human donor in a cohort sampled during active COVID-19. The V and J genes are TRBV10-3 and TRBJ2-3; the D segment could be TRBD1, given 6 matching bases. The sample was peripheral blood. For the CDR3, the sequence is CAITAGAVTDTQYF. The nucleotides read TGTGCCATCACGGCAGGGGCGGTCACAGATACGCAGTATTTT.